The entry that follows covers one T cell receptor beta chain sequence. The target of this receptor is not known. Base qualities are not at hand, and no much larger clone is one base apart. The trim is 0 bases for V and 3 bases for J, with a gap of 7 bases between the germline ends. The CDR3 runs 14 residues from the cysteine to the phenylalanine. Here the CDR3 DNA is all that survives: 42 bases in frame from base 1. Sequences SGHDN (CDR1) and FVKESK (CDR2) are obtained from the germline V gene. The trial excluded patients who had a history of autoimmune disease or who were on systemic immunosuppression. Peripheral blood for TCR sequencing was collected from all dose cohorts at baseline, on cycle 4 day 1, and on cycle 7 day 1. Samples came from an open-label, multicenter, first-in-human phase I dose-escalation trial of ivuxolimab. The trial enrolled adults with locally advanced or metastatic head and neck squamous cell, hepatocellular, melanoma or renal cell carcinoma. Before TCR sequencing, CD4+ T cells and CD8+ T cells from peripheral blood were sorted into separate populations.

The sample belongs to a study of OX40 agonist ivuxolimab in advanced cancers. At the level of the whole study: The costimulatory receptor OX40 (CD134) was targeted by ivuxolimab, a fully human IgG2 agonistic monoclonal antibody. Intravenous ivuxolimab was administered to patients every 2 weeks at six dose levels: 0.01, 0.1, 0.3, 1.5, 3 and 10 mg/kg. Of the roughly 54 dose-escalation patients, hepatocellular carcinoma was present in around 20, melanoma in roughly 15, renal cell carcinoma in 9 and head and neck cancer in 9. The dose-escalation cohort was over 70% male with a mean age of approximately 60 years, ranging from roughly 20 to 85. Patients were allowed to have had prior anti-PD-1, anti-PD-L1 or anti-CTLA-4 therapy, and roughly two fifths of the dose-escalation patients had been treated with checkpoint inhibitors. Partial responses were achieved by three dose-escalation patients, of whom one had hepatocellular carcinoma and two had cutaneous melanoma. The point of sequencing TCRbeta in the periphery was to test whether ivuxolimab changed TCR sequence diversity and drove clonal T-cell expansion. The paper covers the monotherapy dose-escalation part of the phase I ivuxolimab trial, which included N of about 51 patients. Here is what the overall study found, with its caveats: Low levels of normalized T-cell clonal expansion were also shown by some nonresponding patients. After ivuxolimab, expanded clones were on average more numerous among CD8+ T cells than among CD4+ T cells. In the 0.1-3.0 mg/kg groups, partial responders had among the lowest normalized peripheral clonal expansion, particularly in CD8+ T cells. At doses of 0.1 to 3.0 mg/kg, clonal expansion of both CD4+ and CD8+ blood T cells was observed from baseline to week 6. Which antigens the clonally expanded peripheral T cells were specific for was not determined.

To sequence the TCRbeta CDR3 region, genomic DNA was isolated from the sorted cells. The immunoSEQ Assay was used for sequencing of TCRbeta CDR3 regions. TCRdb stores this immuneACCESS table with in-frame sequences only. Part of the clones is absent; in the studies checked, under half of the shortfall reflects unresolved V genes, and no reason is known for the rest. This sample gives around 20,000 clones in total; 90% of them show up just once. 45% to 50% of the sample belongs to the ten largest clones. The sequence is built from TRBV14 and TRBJ2-3; TRBD2 could be the D gene, as 6 bases match. The receptor comes from an adult with an advanced solid tumor such as melanoma, head and neck, liver or kidney cancer. This specimen was CD4+ or CD8+ T cells sorted from blood, taken in a trial of the OX40 agonist ivuxolimab. CDR3 reads: CASSQDGGTDTQYF. The DNA reads as follows: TGTGCCAGCAGCCAAGATGGGGGGACAGATACGCAGTATTTT.